A selection of T cell receptor beta chains follows, all from one sample in a study of cytomegalovirus exposure and HLA in healthy donors. Clones were sequenced by immunoSEQ multiplex PCR, and TCRdb holds only the in-frame ones, with some missing. Its table records about 39,000 clones. Sequencing used PBMCs. The receptors shown here come from a male donor in good health and CMV-seronegative. The CDR3 runs from the conserved cysteine through the conserved F or W. The order of the fields is V gene, J gene, D gene, CDR3 protein, CDR3 DNA. D genes are given only for firm matches.

V gene: TRBV9; J gene: TRBJ1-1; D gene: NA; CDR3 protein: CASSAPLGGNTEAFF; CDR3 DNA: TGTGCCAGCAGCGCCCCCTTAGGGGGGAACACTGAAGCTTTCTTT
V gene: TRBV25-1; J gene: TRBJ2-7; D gene: TRBD1; CDR3 protein: CASSEDRANSYEQYF; CDR3 DNA: TGTGCCAGCAGTGAAGACAGGGCCAATTCCTACGAGCAGTACTTC
V gene: TRBV7-9; J gene: TRBJ1-4; D gene: NA; CDR3 protein: CASIYRPGGDEKLFF; CDR3 DNA: TGTGCCAGCATCTACCGGCCCGGGGGTGATGAAAAACTGTTTTTT
V gene: TRBV28; J gene: TRBJ1-2; D gene: NA; CDR3 protein: CATLRGGANYGYTF; CDR3 DNA: TGTGCCACTCTAAGGGGAGGGGCCAACTATGGCTACACCTTC
V gene: TRBV6-1; J gene: TRBJ1-1; D gene: TRBD1; CDR3 protein: CASSERGQSNTEAFF; CDR3 DNA: TGTGCCAGCAGTGAACGGGGACAGTCTAACACTGAAGCTTTCTTT
V gene: TRBV6-1; J gene: TRBJ1-2; D gene: NA; CDR3 protein: CASSEDVRTVVYGYTF; CDR3 DNA: TGTGCCAGCAGTGAAGATGTCAGGACAGTTGTCTATGGCTACACCTTC
V gene: TRBV7-9; J gene: TRBJ2-5; D gene: NA; CDR3 protein: CASSLARTRDNQETQYF; CDR3 DNA: TGTGCCAGCAGCTTAGCTCGAACCAGGGACAACCAAGAGACCCAGTACTTC
V gene: TRBV7-9; J gene: TRBJ2-7; D gene: NA; CDR3 protein: CASSSLRRGLYEQYF; CDR3 DNA: TGTGCCAGCAGCTCCCTTAGGCGTGGACTCTACGAGCAGTACTTC
V gene: TRBV7-9; J gene: TRBJ1-5; D gene: NA; CDR3 protein: CASSSGDQPQHF; CDR3 DNA: TGTGCCAGCAGCTCGGGGGACCAGCCCCAGCATTTT
V gene: TRBV28; J gene: TRBJ2-3; D gene: TRBD2; CDR3 protein: CASSQHSGRPTDTQYF; CDR3 DNA: TGTGCCAGCAGTCAACATAGCGGGCGGCCCACAGATACGCAGTATTTT
V gene: TRBV6-5; J gene: TRBJ1-5; D gene: TRBD1; CDR3 protein: CASSGQGRNQPQHF; CDR3 DNA: TGTGCCAGCAGTGGACAGGGACGGAATCAGCCCCAGCATTTT
V gene: TRBV13; J gene: TRBJ2-7; D gene: TRBD1; CDR3 protein: CASSLGTGTSSYEQYF; CDR3 DNA: TGTGCCAGCAGCTTAGGGACAGGGACGAGCTCCTACGAGCAGTACTTC
V gene: TRBV11-2; J gene: TRBJ1-3; D gene: NA; CDR3 protein: CASSFQVVRSSGNTIYF; CDR3 DNA: TGTGCCAGCAGCTTTCAGGTGGTCCGAAGCTCTGGAAACACCATATATTTT
V gene: TRBV6-5; J gene: TRBJ2-7; D gene: TRBD2; CDR3 protein: CASGGGPEQYF; CDR3 DNA: TGTGCCAGCGGGGGAGGGCCCGAGCAGTACTTC
V gene: TRBV14; J gene: TRBJ2-1; D gene: NA; CDR3 protein: CASSQDRIPSSSYNEQFF; CDR3 DNA: TGTGCCAGCAGCCAAGATCGTATCCCCTCTAGCTCCTACAATGAGCAGTTCTTC
V gene: TRBV9; J gene: TRBJ2-2; D gene: NA; CDR3 protein: CASSTSSTGELFF; CDR3 DNA: TGTGCCAGCAGCACCTCTAGCACCGGGGAGCTGTTTTTT
V gene: TRBV18; J gene: TRBJ2-5; D gene: TRBD1; CDR3 protein: CASSPGQGETQYF; CDR3 DNA: TGTGCCAGCTCACCAGGACAGGGGGAGACCCAGTACTTC
V gene: TRBV4-1; J gene: TRBJ1-2; D gene: NA; CDR3 protein: CASSPGYDNYGYTF; CDR3 DNA: TGCGCCAGCAGCCCGGGTTATGATAACTATGGCTACACCTTC
V gene: TRBV5-6; J gene: TRBJ1-6; D gene: TRBD1; CDR3 protein: CASSLRQGNSPLHF; CDR3 DNA: TGTGCCAGCAGCTTGAGACAGGGGAATTCACCCCTCCACTTT
V gene: TRBV6-5; J gene: TRBJ1-2; D gene: NA; CDR3 protein: CASSYNTAGRDGYTF; CDR3 DNA: TGTGCCAGCAGCTACAACACCGCGGGGAGGGATGGCTACACCTTC
V gene: TRBV5-1; J gene: TRBJ1-1; D gene: NA; CDR3 protein: CASSLVVGGTEAFF; CDR3 DNA: TGCGCCAGCAGCTTGGTGGTGGGAGGCACTGAAGCTTTCTTT
V gene: TRBV5-5; J gene: TRBJ1-6; D gene: NA; CDR3 protein: CASGWSQQINSPLHF; CDR3 DNA: TGTGCCAGCGGTTGGTCGCAACAGATTAATTCACCCCTCCACTTT
V gene: TRBV2; J gene: TRBJ1-1; D gene: NA; CDR3 protein: CASSDSNTEAFF; CDR3 DNA: TGTGCCAGCAGTGACTCGAACACTGAAGCTTTCTTT
V gene: TRBV6-1; J gene: TRBJ2-1; D gene: NA; CDR3 protein: CASSEMGGLYNEQFF; CDR3 DNA: TGTGCCAGCAGTGAAATGGGCGGGCTCTACAATGAGCAGTTCTTC